The 14 T cell receptor beta chains listed next were all sequenced from one sample in a study of shared clonotypes between healthy human individuals. The naive CD8 subset, CD45RO-negative cells positively selected for CCR7, excluded terminally differentiated effector memory CD45RA+ cells. Assay used: immunoSEQ multiplex PCR; TCRdb lists only in-frame clones, some missing. The sample shows about 2.1 million clones, 85% to 95% of them seen only once. The sequencing sample was made of naive CD8+ T cells from PBMCs. The receptors originated from a man younger than 30 in good health. Some clones in this sample may be carry-over from other donors' samples.

This chain links TRBV6-6 with TRBJ1-1; no reliable D call. The CDR3 covers 11 residues. V lost 7 bases and J 6 bases, leaving 9 bases between the germline ends. Germline CDR1 and CDR2: MNHNY and SVGAGI (reference sequence). As DNA, the CDR3 is TGTGCCAGCAAGGCCGGGCCTGAAGCTTTCTTT. This sequence encodes CASKAGPEAFF.

The chain carries TRBV6-6 and TRBJ2-3; 7 nucleotides match TRBD1. The CDR3 is 13 residues long. The J segment lost 5 bases and the V segment lost 5 bases, leaving 4 bases of the junction unmatched. The germline V gene encodes CDR1 MNHNY and CDR2 SVGAGI (reference sequence). DNA of the CDR3: TGTGCCAGCAGTGTAGGGGGCGGAGATACGCAGTATTTT. Translating gives CASSVGGGDTQYF.

This chain joins TRBV5-4 and TRBJ2-2; unclear D gene. The CDR3 covers 15 residues. Trimming removed 4 bases at V and 4 bases at J, with 14 bases between. From germline, CDR1 is SGHNT and CDR2 YYREEE (reference sequence). The CDR3 DNA reads as TGTGCCAGCAGCCCCCCCCTGGCCGGCACCGGGGAGCTGTTTTTT. It is translated as CASSPPLAGTGELFF. The variable domain in full, with the rest retrieved from reference TRBV5-4 and TRBJ2-2, is ETGVTQSPTHLIKTRGQQVTLRCSSQSGHNTVSWYQQALGQGPQFIFQYYREEENGRGNFPPRFSGLQFPNYSSELNVNALELDDSALYLCASSPPLAGTGELFFGEGSRLTVL.

This chain connects TRBV19 to TRBJ2-7; 10 nucleotides match TRBD2. The V and J ends lost 8 bases and 1 base, in that order; junction bases with no gene match: 5. CDR3 size: 14 residues. Germline CDR1 is LNHDA and CDR2 is SQIVND (reference sequence). CDR3 loop: CASRWTSGSYEQYF. The CDR3 DNA reads TGTGCCAGTCGTTGGACTAGCGGATCCTACGAGCAGTACTTC.

The gene calls are TRBV28 and TRBJ1-3; possible D gene TRBD1, 5 bases. Trimming stripped 6 bases from V and 4 bases from J, with 10 bases between. Germline-derived CDR1 and CDR2 are MDHEN and SYDVKM. The CDR3 contains 13 residues. The CDR3 DNA reads TGTGCCAGCAGCCAGGGTGGGGGAAACACCATATATTTT. Residues: CASSQGGGNTIYF.

This clone was detected only once. This chain joins TRBV29-1 and TRBJ2-1, with D perhaps TRBD2 (5 bases). The CDR3 length is 17 residues. V was trimmed by 5 bases and J by 2 bases, leaving 22 bases between them. CDR1 and CDR2 (germline): SQVTM, ANQGSEA. The CDR3: CSVNRRDTEGPYNEQFF. The CDR3 DNA reads as TGCAGCGTTAATCGGCGAGACACAGAGGGCCCCTACAATGAGCAGTTCTTC.

The rearrangement links TRBV10-1 to TRBJ2-7, with 8 positions matching TRBD1. Per germline, CDR1 WNHNN and CDR2 SYGVQD (reference sequence). Trimming removed 5 bases from V and 2 bases from J; junction bases left unmatched: 5. The CDR3 length is 14 residues. CDR3 sequence: CASSPRDRTYEQYF. The DNA of the CDR3 is TGCGCCAGCAGTCCTCGGGACAGGACCTACGAGCAGTACTTC.

This chain uses TRBV28 with TRBJ2-7; possibly TRBD1 or TRBD2 for D (6 bases each). CDR1 and CDR2 (germline): MDHEN, SYDVKM. The germline V and J ends were trimmed by 5 bases and 3 bases, with 17 bases remaining between them. The CDR3 extends over 15 amino acids. The CDR3 DNA reads TGTGCCAGCAGTATCCTGCGTGGGGGGCGCTACGAGCAGTACTTC. Protein sequence: CASSILRGGRYEQYF.

This clone has only one observation. This chain joins TRBV4-1 and TRBJ2-2; weak D call: TRBD2 (6 bases). The germline V gene has CDR1 MGHRA and CDR2 YSYEKL. V was pared by 0 bases and J by 6 bases, with 8 bases between. CDR3 size: 14 residues. The CDR3 DNA sequence: TGCGCCAGCAGCCAAGAAGCTAGCGCCGGGGAGCTGTTTTTT. Amino acids: CASSQEASAGELFF.

V is TRBV5-6 and J is TRBJ1-2, with 8 bases fitting TRBD1. From germline, CDR1 is SGHDT and CDR2 YYEEEE. The CDR3 covers 15 residues. The J segment lost 6 bases and the V segment lost 0 bases, leaving 7 bases of the junction unmatched. The CDR3 nucleotides are TGTGCCAGCAGCTTGGTGCCAGGGGGCACGGATGGCTACACCTTC. It is translated as CASSLVPGGTDGYTF.

The V call is TRBV20-1, the J call TRBJ2-1; D unclear. This CDR3 has 10 amino acids. Trimming took off 6 bases at V and 7 bases at J, with 7 bases between the two ends. CDR1 and CDR2 from the germline V gene are DFQATT and SNEGSKA (reference sequence). Written as DNA, the CDR3 is TGCAGTGCGATGAGGAATGAGCAGTTCTTC. It yields the protein CSAMRNEQFF.

The rearrangement links TRBV28 to TRBJ2-7; tentative D call: TRBD1 (5 bases). The CDR3 contains 14 residues. The germline V and J ends were trimmed by 4 bases and 3 bases, with 13 bases remaining between them. Germline V gene data show CDR1 as MDHEN and CDR2 as SYDVKM. CDR3 sequence: CASSWSGFSYEQYF. The DNA of the CDR3 is TGTGCCAGCAGTTGGTCAGGGTTTAGCTACGAGCAGTACTTC.

The chain recombines TRBV7-2 with TRBJ2-1; D is ambiguous. Trimming shortened V by 5 bases and J by 0 bases, and 14 bases separated the two germline ends. The CDR3 is 16 residues long. Germline V lookup: CDR1 SGHTA, CDR2 FQGNSA. The CDR3 bases are TGTGCCAGCAGCCGGGTCCCCGAGTTCTCCTACAATGAGCAGTTCTTC. This translates into CASSRVPEFSYNEQFF.

The chain uses TRBV28 and TRBJ2-3; 9 bases agree with TRBD1. V lost 6 bases to trimming and J lost 4 bases; unmatched junction nucleotides: 14. The length of the CDR3 is 17 residues. CDR1 and CDR2 (germline): MDHEN, SYDVKM. Here the CDR3 DNA reads TGTGCCAGCAGCTCAAGCCGCGGGACAGGGTCTCCAGATACGCAGTATTTT. This sequence encodes CASSSSRGTGSPDTQYF. Full variable domain (outside the CDR3, taken from reference TRBV28 and TRBJ2-3): DVKVTQSSRYLVKRTGEKVFLECVQDMDHENMFWYRQDPGLGLRLIYFSYDVKMKEKGDIPEGYSVSREKKERFSLILESASTNQTSMYLCASSSSRGTGSPDTQYFGPGTRLTVL.